A single sample gave rise to the 26 T cell receptor beta chains below, sequenced in a study of blood T cell repertoires in COVID-19. Here immunoSEQ multiplex PCR was the method, and the copy in TCRdb shows in-frame clones only, minus some. The sample lists some 60,000 clones, about 86% seen once, with more than 4.5% in the top ten. The sequencing input was peripheral blood. Source of these receptors: a man aged 55 to 70 with acute or convalescent COVID-19.

The chain recombines TRBV9 with TRBJ2-3; TRBD2 matches 8 bases. Germline values: CDR1 SGDLS, CDR2 YYNGEE. The CDR3 runs to 13 residues. The trim removed 4 bases at V and 6 bases at J, leaving 4 bases unmatched. The CDR3 coding sequence is TGTGCCAGCAGCTCCCGGGAGGGGGATACGCAGTATTTT. This translates into CASSSREGDTQYF.

This sequence joins TRBV6-4 and TRBJ1-1, with 11 bases that match TRBD1. CDR3 length: 13 residues. CDR1 and CDR2 (germline): MRHNA, SNTAGT. V lost 4 bases, J lost 10 bases, and 5 bases stayed unmatched. CDR3 DNA: TGTGCCAGCAGTGCCGGACAGGGGGCGCGAGCTTTCTTT. Translated: CASSAGQGARAFF.

The chain recombines TRBV11-3 with TRBJ2-7, with TRBD1 matching over 7 bases. Trimming at V came to 5 bases and at J to 0 bases, leaving 4 bases not matched to a gene. The length of the CDR3 is 14 residues. CDR1 is SGHNT and CDR2 is YENEEA in the germline V gene. CDR3 protein: CASSPGGASYEQYF. CDR3 nucleotides: TGTGCCAGCAGCCCAGGGGGAGCCTCCTACGAGCAGTACTTC. The full variable domain, in which reference TRBV11-3 and TRBJ2-7 provide the parts outside the CDR3, is EAGVVQSPRYKIIEKKQPVAFWCNPISGHNTLYWYLQNLGQGPELLIRYENEEAVDDSQLPKDRFSAERLKGVDSTLKIQPAELGDSAVYLCASSPGGASYEQYFGPGTRLTVT.

The chain combines TRBV28 with TRBJ1-5; a possible D gene is TRBD1 (5 bases). Per the germline V gene, CDR1 is MDHEN and CDR2 is SYDVKM. V shed 7 bases and J shed 4 bases, with 14 bases lying between them. This CDR3 spans 14 amino acids. CDR3 sequence reads: CASTDGGGNQPQHF. For the CDR3, the DNA is TGTGCCAGCACCGACGGGGGAGGGAATCAGCCCCAGCATTTT.

This clone turned up a few times. The chain couples TRBV6-5 to TRBJ1-5; 12 nucleotides match TRBD1. This CDR3 is 15 amino acids long. Germline-derived CDR1 and CDR2 are MNHEY and SVGAGI. The V gene end was trimmed by 6 bases and the J gene end by 7 bases; junction bases not matched to a gene: 7. The CDR3 DNA reads TGTGCCAGCAGAGGGACAGGGGGCGCTTGGCAGCCCCAGCATTTT. Translated: CASRGTGGAWQPQHF.

This clone showed up just a few times. V is TRBV10-3 and J is TRBJ1-2, with no clear D. CDR3 size: 12 residues. Germline CDR1 reads ENHRY; CDR2 reads SYGVKD. V was cut by 11 bases and J by 3 bases, with 13 bases left in between. CDR3 coding DNA: TGTGCCTCCACCGACACCTACTATGGCTACACCTTC. It encodes CASTDTYYGYTF.

The V call is TRBV7-5, the J call TRBJ2-7; the table's D call, TRBD2, has no DNA check behind it. TRBV7-5 is noted as a pseudogene. The CDR3 consists of 12 residues. CDR3 bases: TGTGTCAGAAGCCCAGGAGGGGACGAGCAGTACTTC. Translating it yields CVRSPGGDEQYF.

The table lists this clone with a count of one. J is TRBJ1-1 and V is TRBV5-1, with D possibly being TRBD1 (6 bases). V lost 1 base and J lost 7, with 11 bases in between. The length of the CDR3 is 13 residues. Germline-derived CDR1 and CDR2 are SGHRS and YFSETQ. The CDR3 loop reads CASSLMQGSEAFF. The CDR3 bases are TGCGCCAGCAGCTTGATGCAGGGGAGTGAAGCTTTCTTT.

The chain recombines TRBV7-9 with TRBJ1-4; D unclear. Germline lookup yields CDR1 SEHNR and CDR2 FQNEAQ (reference sequence). V dropped 5 bases and J dropped 6 bases, with 13 bases sitting between them. The length of the CDR3 is 14 residues. The CDR3 DNA reads TGTGCCAGCAGCCCCGGCGCAGGTGATGAAAAACTGTTTTTT. Its translation is CASSPGAGDEKLFF.

The chain links TRBV30 to TRBJ1-3; D might be TRBD1 (5 bases). V was pared by 3 bases and J by 7 bases, with 16 bases between. Germline CDR1 is GTSNPN and CDR2 is SVGIG (reference sequence). The CDR3 spans 14 residues. For the CDR3, the DNA is TGTGCCTGGAGGGTAGGGAGGGGTGTGAACACCATATATTTT. This sequence encodes CAWRVGRGVNTIYF.

This chain connects TRBV4-1 to TRBJ1-2, with D unclear. The CDR3 length is 11 residues. V was shortened by 3 bases and J by 7 bases, with 6 bases between the two germline ends. In germline, CDR1 is MGHRA, CDR2 YSYEKL. CDR3 in DNA: TGCGCCAGCAGCCAGGGAGGTGGCTACACCTTC. Its protein product is CASSQGGGYTF.

The chain has TRBV7-2 and TRBJ1-3; tentative D call: TRBD1 (6 bases). The CDR3 sequence is 16 residues long. Trimming removed 1 base at V and 0 bases at J, with 10 bases between. The germline V gene encodes CDR1 SGHTA and CDR2 FQGNSA. CDR3 residues: CASSLGGGLSGNTIYF. DNA of the CDR3: TGTGCCAGCAGCTTAGGGGGGGGCCTCTCTGGAAACACCATATATTTT.

The chain uses TRBV6-5 and TRBJ2-6, with a tentative D call TRBD1 (6 bases). V lost 6 bases to trimming and J lost 3 bases, with 12 bases between them. This CDR3 is 15 amino acids long. Germline-derived CDR1 and CDR2 are MNHEY and SVGAGI. The DNA for the CDR3 is TGTGCCAGCAGACAGGGTTCGGGTGGGGCCAACGTCCTGACTTTC. It is translated as CASRQGSGGANVLTF.

The rearrangement joins TRBV29-1 to TRBJ2-7; 9 bases match TRBD1. Looked up from germline, CDR1 is SQVTM and CDR2 is ANQGSEA. The J segment lost 7 bases and the V segment lost 5 bases, leaving 12 bases of the junction unmatched. The CDR3 runs to 14 residues. The CDR3: CSVSDRGATGEQYF. CDR3 coding DNA: TGCAGCGTTTCTGACAGGGGGGCAACCGGGGAGCAGTACTTC.

This clone was seen once. The chain links TRBV5-1 to TRBJ2-2; 9 nucleotides line up with TRBD2. The V and J ends lost 4 bases and 9 bases, in that order; junction bases with no gene match: 7. The germline CDR1 and CDR2 sequences are SGHRS and YFSETQ. The CDR3 contains 14 residues. The CDR3 coding sequence is TGCGCCAGCAGCGCCGTAGCGGGGGCCAGGGAGCTGTTTTTT. As protein: CASSAVAGARELFF.

The chain uses TRBV12-3 or TRBV12-4 and TRBJ1-1; the match to TRBD1 covers 7 bases. V was pared by 3 bases and J by 4 bases, with 2 bases of the junction left unmatched. This CDR3 spans 13 amino acids. CDR3 DNA: TGTGCCAGCAGTTTCTCAGGGGGCACTGAAGCTTTCTTT. Protein product: CASSFSGGTEAFF.

The chain joins TRBV4-1 to TRBJ1-3, with a tentative D call TRBD1 (5 bases). The CDR3 covers 15 residues. V was trimmed by 7 bases and J by 4 bases, leaving 17 bases between them. Germline CDR1 is MGHRA and CDR2 is YSYEKL. The CDR3 DNA reads as TGCGCCAGCACCCCGGGGGAGGTACGAGGAAACACCATATATTTT. Amino acid sequence: CASTPGEVRGNTIYF.

This chain connects TRBV6-6 to TRBJ2-5; the D gene is possibly TRBD1 (6 bases). Germline V gives CDR1 MNHNY, CDR2 SVGAGI (reference sequence). Deletions cut 4 bases from V and 4 bases from J, with 10 bases between. The CDR3 extends over 13 amino acids. The CDR3 here is CASSSPGAETQYF. The DNA of the CDR3 is TGTGCCAGCAGTTCACCAGGGGCAGAGACCCAGTACTTC.

V gene TRBV29-1 combines with J gene TRBJ1-5; 7 bases line up with TRBD1. CDR3 length: 15 residues. V lost 6 bases and J lost 0; bases outside the gene matches: 8. The V gene's germline CDR1 is SQVTM and CDR2 ANQGSEA. CDR3 protein: CSVAGTENSNQPQHF. CDR3 bases: TGCAGCGTGGCCGGGACAGAGAATAGCAATCAGCCCCAGCATTTT. The complete variable domain, with remaining parts taken from reference TRBV29-1 and TRBJ1-5, reads SAVISQKPSRDICQRGTSLTIQCQVDSQVTMMFWYRQQPGQSLTLIATANQGSEATYESGFVIDKFPISRPNLTFSTLTVSNMSPEDSSIYLCSVAGTENSNQPQHFGDGTRLSIL.

The chain has TRBV30 and TRBJ1-2; 7 nucleotides agree with TRBD1. The CDR3 length is 15 residues. The V and J ends lost 7 bases and 0 bases, in that order; junction bases with no gene match: 11. Per germline, CDR1 GTSNPN and CDR2 SVGIG (reference sequence). The DNA of the CDR3 is TGTGCCTCAACCAGACAGGGTCTCCCTAACTATGGCTACACCTTC. It yields the protein CASTRQGLPNYGYTF.

The rearrangement joins TRBV29-1 to TRBJ1-4; D may be TRBD1 (5 bases). Trimming removed 5 bases at V and 6 bases at J, with 10 bases between. The germline gives CDR1 SQVTM, CDR2 ANQGSEA. The CDR3 is 12 residues long. CDR3 in amino acids: CSVWGEDEKLFF. The CDR3 DNA follows: TGCAGCGTTTGGGGGGAAGATGAAAAACTGTTTTTT.

The sample holds one count of this clone. V and J are TRBV19 and TRBJ2-3; D is unresolved. The germline gives CDR1 LNHDA, CDR2 SQIVND (reference sequence). Between the trimmed V and J ends, which lost 2 bases and 0 bases, there was a span of 6 bases. This CDR3 comprises 14 residues. CDR3 loop: CASSIQTSTDTQYF. CDR3 DNA: TGTGCCAGTAGTATACAGACAAGCACAGATACGCAGTATTTT. Filled out from reference TRBV19 and TRBJ2-3, the complete variable domain reads DGGITQSPKYLFRKEGQNVTLSCEQNLNHDAMYWYRQDPGQGLRLIYYSQIVNDFQKGDIAEGYSVSREKKESFPLTVTSAQKNPTAFYLCASSIQTSTDTQYFGPGTRLTVL.

The CDR3 loop is CASSDSAGGSTDTQYF. The CDR3 nucleotides read TGTGCCAGCAGTGACTCAGCGGGAGGGTCCACAGATACGCAGTATTTT. The V call is TRBV6-4, the J call TRBJ2-3; TRBD2 agrees at 10 bases. The CDR3 is made up of 16 amino acids. J was trimmed by 2 bases and V by 0 bases; bases with no gene match: 2. Per germline, CDR1 MRHNA and CDR2 SNTAGT.

This chain joins TRBV5-4 and TRBJ2-1; 9 nucleotides agree with TRBD1. V trimming: 0 bases; J trimming: 10 bases; junction bases outside the gene matches: 11. CDR1 and CDR2 (germline): SGHNT, YYREEE (reference sequence). This CDR3 spans 16 amino acids. The CDR3 here is CASSLVGSGQGNEQFF. DNA for the CDR3: TGTGCCAGCAGCTTGGTGGGCTCGGGACAGGGTAACGAGCAGTTCTTC.

This chain links TRBV9 with TRBJ2-1; possibly TRBD1 for D (5 bases). This CDR3 has 14 residues. V was trimmed by 4 bases and J by 5 bases, leaving 13 bases between them. Looked up from germline, CDR1 is SGDLS and CDR2 is YYNGEE. The CDR3 loop reads CASSFRAENNEQFF. DNA of the CDR3: TGTGCCAGCAGCTTCAGGGCGGAGAACAATGAGCAGTTCTTC.

This chain connects TRBV4-1 to TRBJ2-1, with 7 bases identical to TRBD2. The germline gives CDR1 MGHRA, CDR2 YSYEKL. With V trimmed by 1 base and J by 5 bases, 2 bases remained unmatched. The CDR3 loop spans 14 amino acids. Written as DNA, the CDR3 is TGCGCCAGCAGCCAAGTCGGACTAGACAATGAGCAGTTCTTC. Its protein is CASSQVGLDNEQFF.